The entry below describes one TCR beta chain. The sample belongs to a study of T cell changes during pregnancy in multiple sclerosis. V lost 3 bases to trimming and J lost 3 bases, with 8 bases between them. Germline V gives CDR1 SGHTA, CDR2 FQGNSA. The CDR3 loop spans 13 amino acids. The assay was immunoSEQ multiplex PCR, and TCRdb's table has in-frame clones only and misses some. Here the sample spans tens of thousands of clones, approximately 92% being singletons. The sample here was peripheral blood, taken in the third trimester of pregnancy. The TCR was taken from a female donor in good health, enrolled as a control in a pregnancy study. The chain couples TRBV7-2 to TRBJ1-2, with D perhaps TRBD1 (5 bases). The CDR3 region is CASSLVTDYGYTF. DNA of the CDR3: TGTGCCAGCAGCTTGGTGACAGACTATGGCTACACCTTC. Full variable domain (remainder filled in from reference TRBV7-2 and TRBJ1-2): GAGVSQSPSNKVTEKGKDVELRCDPISGHTALYWYRQSLGQGLEFLIYFQGNSAPDKSGLPSDRFSAERTGGSVSTLTIQRTQQEDSAVYLCASSLVTDYGYTFGSGTRLTVV.